The present TCR beta chain was sequenced within a study of blood T cell repertoires in COVID-19. Study summary: Samples taken during acute and convalescent COVID-19 were collected in the United States, Italy and Spain. Nucleic acid was either cDNA or gDNA, and it came from T cells, B-cell-depleted T cells, or PBMCs.

Authors' analysis steps: Amplification of reference gene primers was used by the study to estimate nucleated cell counts. Using immunoSEQ multiplex PCR, the repertoire was profiled, and TCRdb retains in-frame clones only, with some absent. V and J calls and clone size follow that table, whereas D and trimming were derived from the DNA. The repertoire holds 130,000 or so clones, with roughly 79% as singletons. V dropped 6 bases and J dropped 8; count of bases not matched to a gene: 13. CDR3 length: 16 amino acids. Germline assignment: CDR1 MNHEY and CDR2 SVGEGT. This receptor was taken from a human donor in a cohort sampled during active COVID-19. This rearrangement joins TRBV6-2 or TRBV6-3 to TRBJ2-1; 10 bases map to TRBD2. Specimen: peripheral blood. CDR3 protein: CASSPILAGAGYEQFF. The CDR3 DNA follows: TGTGCCAGCAGCCCCATCCTAGCGGGGGCCGGCTATGAGCAGTTCTTC.